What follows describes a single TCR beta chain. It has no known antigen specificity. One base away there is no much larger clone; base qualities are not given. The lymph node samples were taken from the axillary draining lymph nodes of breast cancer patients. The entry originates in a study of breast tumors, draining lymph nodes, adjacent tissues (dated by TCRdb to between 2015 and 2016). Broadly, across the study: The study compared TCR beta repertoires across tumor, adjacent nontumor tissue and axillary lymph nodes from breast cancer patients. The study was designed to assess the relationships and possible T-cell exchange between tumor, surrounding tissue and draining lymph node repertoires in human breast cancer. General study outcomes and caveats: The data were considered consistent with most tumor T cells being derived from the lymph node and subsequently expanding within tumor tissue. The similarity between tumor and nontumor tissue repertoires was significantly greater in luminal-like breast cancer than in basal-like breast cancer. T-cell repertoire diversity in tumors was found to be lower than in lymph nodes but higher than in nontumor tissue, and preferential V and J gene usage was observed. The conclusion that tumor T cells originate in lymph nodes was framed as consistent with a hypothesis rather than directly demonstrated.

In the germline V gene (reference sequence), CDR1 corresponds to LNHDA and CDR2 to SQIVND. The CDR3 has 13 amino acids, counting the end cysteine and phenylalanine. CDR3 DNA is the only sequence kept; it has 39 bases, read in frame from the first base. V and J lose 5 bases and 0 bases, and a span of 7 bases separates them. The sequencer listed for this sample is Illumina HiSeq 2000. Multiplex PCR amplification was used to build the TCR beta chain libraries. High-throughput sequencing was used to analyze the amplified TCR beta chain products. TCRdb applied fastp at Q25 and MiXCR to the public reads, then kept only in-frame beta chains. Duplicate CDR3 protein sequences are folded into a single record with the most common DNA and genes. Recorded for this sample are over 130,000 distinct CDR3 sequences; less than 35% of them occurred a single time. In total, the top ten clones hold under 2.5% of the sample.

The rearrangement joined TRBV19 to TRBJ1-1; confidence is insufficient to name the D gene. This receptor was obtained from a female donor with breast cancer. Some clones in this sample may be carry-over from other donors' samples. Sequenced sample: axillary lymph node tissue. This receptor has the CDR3 CASSQNLNTEAFF. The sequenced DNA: TGTGCCAGTAGTCAGAACTTGAACACTGAAGCTTTCTTT.